Below, 17 T cell receptor beta chains from the same sample are listed, as sequenced in a study of blood T cell repertoires in COVID-19. The assay was immunoSEQ multiplex PCR, and TCRdb's table has in-frame clones only and misses some. The sample has just over 200,000 clones; approximately 84% are singletons. What was sequenced was peripheral blood. All receptors derive from a man older than 75 with acute or convalescent COVID-19.

This chain uses TRBV7-8 with TRBJ2-1; D is unclear. Trimming took off 5 bases at V and 8 bases at J, with 10 bases between the two ends. This CDR3 region has 12 residues. Germline CDR1 and CDR2: SGHVS and FQNEAQ. The CDR3 here is CASSPLGYEQFF. The CDR3 nucleotides are TGTGCCAGCAGCCCCCTCGGGTATGAGCAGTTCTTC.

The chain joins TRBV19 to TRBJ1-3; D possibly corresponds to TRBD1 (5 bases). The CDR3 loop spans 17 amino acids. Germline CDR1 reads LNHDA; CDR2 reads SQIVND (reference sequence). Trimming pared 4 bases from V and 0 bases from J, leaving 16 bases between. This CDR3 reads CASSKSRGSHSGNTIYF. CDR3 nucleotide sequence: TGTGCCAGTAGTAAGAGCCGGGGGTCCCACTCTGGAAACACCATATATTTT.

The chain carries TRBV5-1 and TRBJ2-5; 8 nucleotides align to TRBD2. Trimming took 2 bases from V and 4 from J; bases not matched to a gene: 4. This CDR3 is built from 14 residues. CDR1 is SGHRS and CDR2 is YFSETQ in the germline V gene. The DNA of the CDR3 is TGCGCCAGCAGCTTAGGACTAGCACCAGAGACCCAGTACTTC. Translation: CASSLGLAPETQYF.

The genes are TRBV28 and TRBJ2-2, with 16 bases identical to TRBD2. There are 18 residues in the CDR3. Per the germline V gene, CDR1 is MDHEN and CDR2 is SYDVKM. V lost 0 bases and J lost 5; bases outside the gene matches: 3. This CDR3 reads CASSLWTGLAGGTGELFF. DNA of the CDR3: TGTGCCAGCAGTTTATGGACGGGACTAGCGGGAGGGACCGGGGAGCTGTTTTTT.

This chain connects TRBV7-2 to TRBJ2-3; 11 bases agree with TRBD2. The J segment lost 0 bases and the V segment lost 1 base, leaving 9 bases of the junction unmatched. This CDR3 is built from 19 residues. Per the germline V gene, CDR1 is SGHTA and CDR2 is FQGNSA. CDR3 nucleotides: TGTGCCAGCAGCTTAGACCCGGGACTAGCGGCAACTAGCACAGATACGCAGTATTTT. It codes for CASSLDPGLAATSTDTQYF.

The chain is built from TRBV18 and TRBJ2-1; 14 bases map to TRBD2. The trim removed 6 bases at V and 6 bases at J, leaving 4 bases unmatched. This CDR3 is 15 amino acids long. Germline V gene lookup returns CDR1 KGHSH and CDR2 LQKENI. CDR3 loop: CASSLGLAGGNEQFF. The DNA for the CDR3 is TGTGCCAGCTCCCTTGGACTAGCGGGAGGCAATGAGCAGTTCTTC.

This clone occurred a few times. Other DNA sequences within the sample encode an identical CDR3. V gene TRBV11-2 combines with J gene TRBJ2-2; possible D gene TRBD2, 5 bases. The germline gives CDR1 SGHAT, CDR2 FQNNGV. V was clipped by 5 bases and J by 0 bases, with 10 bases between them. The CDR3 sequence is 15 residues long. CDR3 protein: CASSPRRANTGELFF. CDR3 DNA: TGTGCCAGCAGCCCTAGGCGGGCGAACACCGGGGAGCTGTTTTTT.

This chain uses TRBV9 with TRBJ2-7; D might be TRBD2 (5 bases). CDR3 length: 15 amino acids. The V and J ends lost 2 bases and 0 bases respectively, with 12 bases between them. Germline V gives CDR1 SGDLS, CDR2 YYNGEE. CDR3 residues: CASSVSSGTSYEQYF. CDR3 bases: TGTGCCAGCAGCGTCTCAAGCGGTACCTCCTACGAGCAGTACTTC.

The rearrangement uses TRBV14 and TRBJ2-3; weak D call: TRBD2 (5 bases). Germline V gives CDR1 SGHDN, CDR2 FVKESK. The CDR3 runs 15 residues. The V gene lost 3 bases and the J gene lost 5 bases, with 15 bases spanning the gap. CDR3 sequence reads: CASSQAPVRVDTQYF. The DNA of the CDR3 is TGTGCCAGCAGCCAGGCCCCGGTGAGGGTAGATACGCAGTATTTT.

J is TRBJ2-7 and V is TRBV19; 8 bases are a match to TRBD1. This CDR3 is built from 15 residues. The junction had 6 bases not matched to a gene; V was cut back by 4 bases and J by 1 base. Germline lookup yields CDR1 LNHDA and CDR2 SQIVND (reference sequence). The CDR3 nucleotides are TGTGCCAGTAGTACTACCAGGGGGCCTTCCTACGAGCAGTACTTC. Its translation: CASSTTRGPSYEQYF.

The chain couples TRBV21-1 to TRBJ1-1; no check of the table's D call, TRBD1, against the DNA was made. TRBV21-1 counts as a pseudogene. This CDR3 is built from 14 residues. The CDR3 protein is CASSKSAGATEAFF. CDR3 DNA sequence: TGTGCCAGCAGCAAGTCGGCAGGGGCCACTGAAGCTTTCTTT.

V gene TRBV20-1 combines with J gene TRBJ1-1; perhaps TRBD1 as D (6 bases). Germline lookup yields CDR1 DFQATT and CDR2 SNEGSKA (reference sequence). This CDR3 spans 11 amino acids. Trimming took 7 bases from V and 5 from J, leaving 11 bases between them. CDR3 sequence: CSVAGATEAFF. CDR3 coding DNA: TGCAGTGTTGCAGGGGCGACTGAAGCTTTCTTT.

The genes are TRBV5-1 and TRBJ2-1, with 9 bases fitting TRBD2. V was pared by 0 bases and J by 10 bases, with 5 bases of the junction left unmatched. CDR3 length equals 14 residues. Germline values: CDR1 SGHRS, CDR2 YFSETQ. The CDR3 protein is CASSLAGTSREQFF. Written as DNA, the CDR3 is TGCGCCAGCAGCTTGGCCGGGACTAGCCGGGAGCAGTTCTTC.

J is TRBJ2-7 and V is TRBV28; perhaps TRBD2 as D (5 bases). The germline V and J ends were trimmed by 7 bases and 0 bases, with 13 bases remaining between them. The CDR3 loop spans 14 amino acids. The V gene's germline CDR1 is MDHEN and CDR2 SYDVKM. CDR3 sequence (DNA): TGTGCCAGCAATAGCTACCGGGGCTCCTACGAGCAGTACTTC. This translates into CASNSYRGSYEQYF.

This clone has only one observation. This sequence joins TRBV7-3 and TRBJ2-7; D is perhaps TRBD2 (5 bases). This CDR3 contains 16 residues. Trimming cost V 7 bases and J 7 bases, with 26 bases left between them. Germline-derived CDR1 and CDR2 are SGHTA and FQGTGA. The CDR3 nucleotides are TGTGCCAGCACCCAGAGGGCCAGTAGTAGTAATTGGGAGCAGTACGTC. This translates into CASTQRASSSNWEQYV.

This chain joins TRBV5-4 and TRBJ2-2; TRBD1 is a possible D gene (5 bases). V was pared by 4 bases and J by 7 bases, with 17 bases between. CDR1 is SGHNT, CDR2 YYREEE, per germline (reference sequence). The CDR3 runs to 15 residues. The DNA for the CDR3 is TGTGCCAGCAGCACCCAGACAGTTCAGAACGGGGAGCTGTTTTTT. Encoded protein: CASSTQTVQNGELFF.

The CDR3 sequence: CASKGLAGVNTGELFF. The CDR3 DNA reads TGTGCCAGCAAGGGACTAGCGGGCGTGAACACCGGGGAGCTGTTTTTT. The chain combines TRBV11-2 with TRBJ2-2; 12 bases match TRBD2. Germline V gene lookup returns CDR1 SGHAT and CDR2 FQNNGV. The CDR3 consists of 16 residues. Trimming cost V 7 bases and J 1 base; bases outside gene matches: 4.